This T cell receptor (beta chain) was identified in a study of persistence of HIV-infected CD4 T cells. Findings and limits, study-wide: Proviral oligoclonality tracked with TCR oligoclonality within the same sorted cells. Degenerate expanded CDR3beta sequences were enriched among CMV- and Gag-responding cells. CMV- and Gag-responding cells had lower TCRbeta richness than CD3/CD28-responding cells.

Concerning this clone: Antigen: not known.

Cells were stimulated nonspecifically with anti-CD3/anti-CD28 magnetic beads. Sorting of responding CD4+ T cells relied on upregulated CD40 ligand together with CD69. Trimming removed 5 bases from V and 0 bases from J, with 17 bases in between. The V gene's germline CDR1 is SQVTM and CDR2 ANQGSEA. This CDR3 has 16 residues. This was the immunoSEQ version 4 assay in survey mode. Using immunoSEQ multiplex PCR, the repertoire was profiled, and TCRdb retains in-frame clones only, with some absent. The sample carries tens of thousands of clones, more than 80% recorded once. The chain links TRBV29-1 to TRBJ2-4; D unresolved. This TCR derives from an adult woman with HIV who was CMV-seropositive. This specimen consisted of CD4+ T cells sorted from PBMCs after roughly 17-hour stimulation, obtained from a patient who received antiretroviral therapy. The CDR3 sequence: CSVNQKIGLAKNIQYF. CDR3 in DNA: TGCAGCGTTAACCAAAAGATAGGGCTAGCCAAAAACATTCAGTACTTC.